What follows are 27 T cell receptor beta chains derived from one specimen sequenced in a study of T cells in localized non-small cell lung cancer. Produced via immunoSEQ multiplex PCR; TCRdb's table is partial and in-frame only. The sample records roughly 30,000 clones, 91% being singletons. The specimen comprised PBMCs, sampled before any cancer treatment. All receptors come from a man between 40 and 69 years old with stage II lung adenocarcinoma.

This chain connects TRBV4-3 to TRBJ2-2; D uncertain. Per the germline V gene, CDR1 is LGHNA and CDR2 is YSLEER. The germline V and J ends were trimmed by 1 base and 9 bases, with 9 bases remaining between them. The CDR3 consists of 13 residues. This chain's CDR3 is CASSQANSRELFF. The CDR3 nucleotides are TGCGCCAGCAGCCAAGCTAATTCCCGGGAGCTGTTTTTT.

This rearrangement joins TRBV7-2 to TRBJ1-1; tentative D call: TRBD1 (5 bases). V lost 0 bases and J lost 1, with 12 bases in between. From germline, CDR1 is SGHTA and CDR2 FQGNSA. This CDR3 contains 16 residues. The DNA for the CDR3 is TGTGCCAGCAGCTTAGCGTCGAGGACAAAGAACACTGAAGCTTTCTTT. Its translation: CASSLASRTKNTEAFF.

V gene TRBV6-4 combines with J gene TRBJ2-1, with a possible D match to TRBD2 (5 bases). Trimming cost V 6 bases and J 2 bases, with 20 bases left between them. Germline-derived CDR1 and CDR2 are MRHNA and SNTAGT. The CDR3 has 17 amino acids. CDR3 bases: TGTGCCAGCAGACTAAAAACCTACGGGATAACCTACAATGAGCAGTTCTTC. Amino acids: CASRLKTYGITYNEQFF.

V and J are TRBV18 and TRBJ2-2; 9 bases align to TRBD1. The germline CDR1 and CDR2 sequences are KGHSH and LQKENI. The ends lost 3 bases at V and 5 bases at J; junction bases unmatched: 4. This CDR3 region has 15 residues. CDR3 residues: CASSPWDRETGELFF. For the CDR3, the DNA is TGTGCCAGCTCACCGTGGGACAGGGAAACCGGGGAGCTGTTTTTT. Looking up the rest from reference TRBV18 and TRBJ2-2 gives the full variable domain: NAGVMQNPRHLVRRRGQEARLRCSPMKGHSHVYWYRQLPEEGLKFMVYLQKENIIDESGMPKERFSAEFPKEGPSILRIQQVVRGDSAAYFCASSPWDRETGELFFGEGSRLTVL.

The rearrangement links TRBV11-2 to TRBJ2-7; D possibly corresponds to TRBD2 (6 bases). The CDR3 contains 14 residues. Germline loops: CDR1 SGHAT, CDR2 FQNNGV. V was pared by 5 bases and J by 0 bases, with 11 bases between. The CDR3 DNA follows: TGTGCCAGCAGCCCGGCGGGGAGCTCCTACGAGCAGTACTTC. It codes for CASSPAGSSYEQYF. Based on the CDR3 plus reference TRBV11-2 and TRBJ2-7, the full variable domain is EAGVAQSPRYKIIEKRQSVAFWCNPISGHATLYWYQQILGQGPKLLIQFQNNGVVDDSQLPKDRFSAERLKGVDSTLKIQPAKLEDSAVYLCASSPAGSSYEQYFGPGTRLTVT.

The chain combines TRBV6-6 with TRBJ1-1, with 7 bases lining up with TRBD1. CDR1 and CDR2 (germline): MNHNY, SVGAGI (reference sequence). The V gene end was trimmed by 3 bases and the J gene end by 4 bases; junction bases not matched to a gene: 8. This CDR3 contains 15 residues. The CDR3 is CASSYLAGGGTEAFF. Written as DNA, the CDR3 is TGTGCCAGCAGTTATTTGGCAGGGGGAGGCACTGAAGCTTTCTTT.

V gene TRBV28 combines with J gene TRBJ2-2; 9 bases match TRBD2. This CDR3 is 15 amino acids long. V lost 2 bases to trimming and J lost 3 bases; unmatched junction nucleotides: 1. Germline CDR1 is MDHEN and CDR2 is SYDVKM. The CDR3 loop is CASSLRLADTGELFF. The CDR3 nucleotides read TGTGCCAGCAGTTTAAGACTAGCGGACACCGGGGAGCTGTTTTTT.

The DNA for the CDR3 is TGTGCCAGCAGCTTAGATCGAGGTAGCGGGGGCTCCTACAATGAGCAGTTCTTC. Protein: CASSLDRGSGGSYNEQFF. V gene TRBV11-3 combines with J gene TRBJ2-1; 9 bases fit TRBD2. Trimming took 0 bases from V and 0 from J; bases not matched to a gene: 6. From germline, CDR1 is SGHNT and CDR2 YENEEA. This CDR3 comprises 18 residues.

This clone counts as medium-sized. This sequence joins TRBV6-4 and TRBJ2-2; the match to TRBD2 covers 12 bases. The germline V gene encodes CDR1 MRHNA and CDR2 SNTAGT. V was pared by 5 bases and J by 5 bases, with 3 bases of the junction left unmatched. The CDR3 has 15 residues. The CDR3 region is CASSQTSGSTGELFF. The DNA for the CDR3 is TGTGCCAGCAGTCAGACTAGCGGGAGTACCGGGGAGCTGTTTTTT.

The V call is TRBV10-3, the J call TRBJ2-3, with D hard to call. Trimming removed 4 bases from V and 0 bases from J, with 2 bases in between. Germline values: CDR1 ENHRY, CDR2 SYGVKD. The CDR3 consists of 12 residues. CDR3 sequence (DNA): TGTGCCATCAGTGCTAGCACAGATACGCAGTATTTT. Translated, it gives CAISASTDTQYF.

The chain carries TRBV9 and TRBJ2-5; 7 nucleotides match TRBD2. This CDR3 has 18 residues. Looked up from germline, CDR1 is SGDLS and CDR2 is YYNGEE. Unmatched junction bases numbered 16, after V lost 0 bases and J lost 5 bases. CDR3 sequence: CASSVGGSRGRALETQYF. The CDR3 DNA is TGTGCCAGCAGCGTAGGGGGGTCGAGAGGGAGGGCCCTGGAGACCCAGTACTTC.

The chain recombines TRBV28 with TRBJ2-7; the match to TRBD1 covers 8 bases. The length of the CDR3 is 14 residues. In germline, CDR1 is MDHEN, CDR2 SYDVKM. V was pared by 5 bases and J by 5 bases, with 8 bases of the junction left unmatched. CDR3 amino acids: CASSPPGGRNEQYF. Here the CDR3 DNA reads TGTGCCAGCAGTCCTCCAGGGGGCAGGAACGAGCAGTACTTC.

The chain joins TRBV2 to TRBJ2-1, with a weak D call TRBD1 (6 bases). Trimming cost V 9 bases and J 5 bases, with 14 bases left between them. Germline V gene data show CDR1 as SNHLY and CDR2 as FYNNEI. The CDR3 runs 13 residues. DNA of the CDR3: TGTGCCAGTGATAGAGACAGGAACAATGAGCAGTTCTTC. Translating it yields CASDRDRNNEQFF.

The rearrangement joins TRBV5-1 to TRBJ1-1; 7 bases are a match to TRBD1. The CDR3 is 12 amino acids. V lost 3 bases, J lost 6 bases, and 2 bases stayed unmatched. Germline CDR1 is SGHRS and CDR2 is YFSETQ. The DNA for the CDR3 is TGCGCCAGCAGCTCCGACAGGGCTGAAGCTTTCTTT. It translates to CASSSDRAEAFF.

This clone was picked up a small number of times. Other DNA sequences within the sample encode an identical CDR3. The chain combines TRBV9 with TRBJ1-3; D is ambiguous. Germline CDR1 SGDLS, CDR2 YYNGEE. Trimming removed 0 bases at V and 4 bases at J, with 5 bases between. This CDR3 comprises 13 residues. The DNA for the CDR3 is TGTGCCAGCAGCGTAGAAGGGGGAAACACCATATATTTT. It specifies CASSVEGGNTIYF.

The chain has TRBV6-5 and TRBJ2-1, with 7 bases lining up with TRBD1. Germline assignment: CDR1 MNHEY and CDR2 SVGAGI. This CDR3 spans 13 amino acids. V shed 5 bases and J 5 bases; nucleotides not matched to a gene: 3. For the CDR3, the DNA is TGTGCCAGCAGTCGACAGGGAGACAATGAGCAGTTCTTC. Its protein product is CASSRQGDNEQFF.

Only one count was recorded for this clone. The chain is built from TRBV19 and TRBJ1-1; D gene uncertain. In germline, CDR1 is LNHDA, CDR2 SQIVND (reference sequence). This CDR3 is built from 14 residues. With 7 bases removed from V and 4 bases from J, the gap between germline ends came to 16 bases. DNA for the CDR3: TGTGCCAGTACCCGGACGGAGGGAGGCACTGAAGCTTTCTTT. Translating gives CASTRTEGGTEAFF.

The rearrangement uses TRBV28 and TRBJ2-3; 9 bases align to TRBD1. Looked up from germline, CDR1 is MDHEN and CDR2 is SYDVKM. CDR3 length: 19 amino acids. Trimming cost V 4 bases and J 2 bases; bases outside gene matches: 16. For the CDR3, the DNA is TGTGCCAGCAGTTCCTACCGAGTAGGTAGGGACAGGGTCACAGATACGCAGTATTTT. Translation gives CASSSYRVGRDRVTDTQYF. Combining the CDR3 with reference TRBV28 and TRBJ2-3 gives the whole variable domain DVKVTQSSRYLVKRTGEKVFLECVQDMDHENMFWYRQDPGLGLRLIYFSYDVKMKEKGDIPEGYSVSREKKERFSLILESASTNQTSMYLCASSSYRVGRDRVTDTQYFGPGTRLTVL.

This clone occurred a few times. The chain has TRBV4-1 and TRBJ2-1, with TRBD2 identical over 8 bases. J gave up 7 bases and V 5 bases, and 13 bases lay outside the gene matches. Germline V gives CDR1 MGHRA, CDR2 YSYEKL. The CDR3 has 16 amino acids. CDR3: CASSNPPGLVRNEQFF. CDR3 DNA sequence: TGCGCCAGCAGCAACCCCCCGGGACTAGTGAGGAATGAGCAGTTCTTC.

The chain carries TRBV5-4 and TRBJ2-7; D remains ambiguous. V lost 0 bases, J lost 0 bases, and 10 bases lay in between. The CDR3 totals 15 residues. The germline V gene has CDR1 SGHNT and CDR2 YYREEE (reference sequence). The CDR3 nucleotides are TGTGCCAGCAGCTTGGGCGGCGACCTCTCCTACGAGCAGTACTTC. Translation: CASSLGGDLSYEQYF.

The CDR3 nucleotides read TGTGCCAGCAGCATCGACAGGGTGGGCACCGGGGAGCTGTTTTTT. Amino acid sequence: CASSIDRVGTGELFF. The chain combines TRBV2 with TRBJ2-2; TRBD1 agrees at 7 bases. This CDR3 is 15 amino acids long. Germline V gene data show CDR1 as SNHLY and CDR2 as FYNNEI. Trimming removed 6 bases from V and 4 bases from J; junction bases left unmatched: 8.

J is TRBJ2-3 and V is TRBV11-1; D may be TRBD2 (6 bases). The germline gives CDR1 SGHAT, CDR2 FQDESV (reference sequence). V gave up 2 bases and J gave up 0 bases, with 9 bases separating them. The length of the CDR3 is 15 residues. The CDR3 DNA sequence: TGTGCCAGCAGCTTACGAAGCGGGAGCACAGATACGCAGTATTTT. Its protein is CASSLRSGSTDTQYF.

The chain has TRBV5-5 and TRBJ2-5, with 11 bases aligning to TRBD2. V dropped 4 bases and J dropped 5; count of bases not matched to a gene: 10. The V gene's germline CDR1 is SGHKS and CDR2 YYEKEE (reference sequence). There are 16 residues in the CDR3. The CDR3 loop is CASSAGQLAGVETQYF. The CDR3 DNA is TGTGCCAGCAGCGCGGGCCAACTAGCGGGAGTGGAGACCCAGTACTTC.

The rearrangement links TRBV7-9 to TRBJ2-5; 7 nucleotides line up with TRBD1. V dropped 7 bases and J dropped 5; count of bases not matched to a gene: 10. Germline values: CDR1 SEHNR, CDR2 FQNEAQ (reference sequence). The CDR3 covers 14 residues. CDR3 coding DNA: TGTGCCAGCAATCTTCAGGGGGAGTGGGAGACCCAGTACTTC. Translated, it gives CASNLQGEWETQYF. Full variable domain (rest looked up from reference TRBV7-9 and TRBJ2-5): DTGVSQNPRHKITKRGQNVTFRCDPISEHNRLYWYRQTLGQGPEFLTYFQNEAQLEKSRLLSDRFSAERPKGSFSTLEIQRTEQGDSAMYLCASNLQGEWETQYFGPGTRLLVL.

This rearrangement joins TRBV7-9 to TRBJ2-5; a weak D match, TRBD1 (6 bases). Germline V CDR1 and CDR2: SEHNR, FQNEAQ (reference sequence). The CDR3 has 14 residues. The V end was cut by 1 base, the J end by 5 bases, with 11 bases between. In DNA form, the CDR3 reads TGTGCCAGCAGCTTAGAAGCTAGGGGGGAGACCCAGTACTTC. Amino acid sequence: CASSLEARGETQYF. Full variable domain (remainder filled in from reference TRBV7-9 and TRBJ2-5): DTGVSQNPRHKITKRGQNVTFRCDPISEHNRLYWYRQTLGQGPEFLTYFQNEAQLEKSRLLSDRFSAERPKGSFSTLEIQRTEQGDSAMYLCASSLEARGETQYFGPGTRLLVL.

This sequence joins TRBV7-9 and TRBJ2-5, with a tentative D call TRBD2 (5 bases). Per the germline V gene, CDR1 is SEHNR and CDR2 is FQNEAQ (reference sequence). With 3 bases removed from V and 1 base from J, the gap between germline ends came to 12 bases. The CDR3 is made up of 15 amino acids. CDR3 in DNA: TGTGCCAGCAGCTTTACGGACTTTTCCCAAGAGACCCAGTACTTC. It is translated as CASSFTDFSQETQYF.

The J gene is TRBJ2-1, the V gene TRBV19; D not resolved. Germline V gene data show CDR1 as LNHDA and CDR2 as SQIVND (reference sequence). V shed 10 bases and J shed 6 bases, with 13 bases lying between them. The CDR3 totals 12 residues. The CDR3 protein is CATRHEANEQFF. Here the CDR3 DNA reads TGTGCCACCCGTCATGAGGCCAATGAGCAGTTCTTC.